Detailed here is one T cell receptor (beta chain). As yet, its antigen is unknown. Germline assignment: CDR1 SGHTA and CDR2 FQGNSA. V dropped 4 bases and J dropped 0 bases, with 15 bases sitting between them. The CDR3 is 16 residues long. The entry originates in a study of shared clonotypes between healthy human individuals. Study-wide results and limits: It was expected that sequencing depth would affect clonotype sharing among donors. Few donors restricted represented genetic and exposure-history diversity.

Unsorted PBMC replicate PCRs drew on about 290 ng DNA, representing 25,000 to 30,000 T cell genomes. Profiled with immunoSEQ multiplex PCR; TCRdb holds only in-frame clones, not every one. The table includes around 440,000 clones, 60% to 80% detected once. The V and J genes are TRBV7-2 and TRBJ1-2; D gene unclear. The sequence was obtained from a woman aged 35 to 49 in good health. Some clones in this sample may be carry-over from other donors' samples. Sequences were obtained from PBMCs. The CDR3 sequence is CASSSFTDTANYGYTF. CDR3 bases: TGTGCCAGCAGCTCCTTCACCGATACAGCTAACTATGGCTACACCTTC.